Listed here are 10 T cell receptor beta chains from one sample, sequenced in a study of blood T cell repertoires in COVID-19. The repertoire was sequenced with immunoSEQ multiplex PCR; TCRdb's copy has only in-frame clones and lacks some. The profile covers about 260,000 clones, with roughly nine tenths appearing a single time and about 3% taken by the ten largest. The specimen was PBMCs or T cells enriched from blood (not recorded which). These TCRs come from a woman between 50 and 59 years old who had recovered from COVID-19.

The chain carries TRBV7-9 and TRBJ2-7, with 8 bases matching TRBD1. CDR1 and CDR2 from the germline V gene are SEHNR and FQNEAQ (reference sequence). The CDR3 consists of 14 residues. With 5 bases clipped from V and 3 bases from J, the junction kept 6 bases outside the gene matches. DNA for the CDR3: TGTGCCAGCAGCCCACGGGACAGGCTCTACGAGCAGTACTTC. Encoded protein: CASSPRDRLYEQYF.

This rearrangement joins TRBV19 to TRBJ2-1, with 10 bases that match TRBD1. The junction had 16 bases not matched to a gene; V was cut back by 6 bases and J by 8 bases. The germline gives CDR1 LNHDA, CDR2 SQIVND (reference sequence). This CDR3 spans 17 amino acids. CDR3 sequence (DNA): TGTGCCAGTAGAGTCGGGTTAGGACAGGGGGTAAGGGATGAGCAGTTCTTC. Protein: CASRVGLGQGVRDEQFF.

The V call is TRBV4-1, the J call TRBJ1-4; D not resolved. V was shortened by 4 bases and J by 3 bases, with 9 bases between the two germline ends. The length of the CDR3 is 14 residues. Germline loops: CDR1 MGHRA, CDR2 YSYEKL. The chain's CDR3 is CASSLLSSNEKLFF. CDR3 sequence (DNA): TGCGCCAGCAGCCTCCTCTCGTCTAATGAAAAACTGTTTTTT.

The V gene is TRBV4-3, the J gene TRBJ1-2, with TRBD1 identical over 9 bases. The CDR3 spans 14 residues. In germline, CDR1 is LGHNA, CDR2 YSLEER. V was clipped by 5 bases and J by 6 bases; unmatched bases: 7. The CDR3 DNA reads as TGCGCCAGCAGCAATAACAGGGGGCTCAATGGCTACACCTTC. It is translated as CASSNNRGLNGYTF.

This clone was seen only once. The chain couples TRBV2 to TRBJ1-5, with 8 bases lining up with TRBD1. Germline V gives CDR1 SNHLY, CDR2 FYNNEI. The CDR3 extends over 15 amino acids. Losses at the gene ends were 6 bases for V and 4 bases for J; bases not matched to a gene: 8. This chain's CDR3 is CASSRSGTGNQPQHF. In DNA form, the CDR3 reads TGTGCCAGCAGCCGATCCGGGACAGGAAATCAGCCCCAGCATTTT.

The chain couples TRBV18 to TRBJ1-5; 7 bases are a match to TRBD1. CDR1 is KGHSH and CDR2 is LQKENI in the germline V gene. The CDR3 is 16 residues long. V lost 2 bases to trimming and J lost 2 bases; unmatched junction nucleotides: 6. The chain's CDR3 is CASSPKQGSGNQPQHF. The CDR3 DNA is TGTGCCAGCTCACCAAAACAGGGGAGCGGCAATCAGCCCCAGCATTTT.

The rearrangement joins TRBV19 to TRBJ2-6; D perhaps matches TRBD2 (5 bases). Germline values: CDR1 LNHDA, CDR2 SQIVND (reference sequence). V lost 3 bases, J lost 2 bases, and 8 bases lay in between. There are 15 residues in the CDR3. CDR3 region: CASSIREAGANVLTF. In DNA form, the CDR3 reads TGTGCCAGTAGTATCCGGGAAGCTGGGGCCAACGTCCTGACTTTC.

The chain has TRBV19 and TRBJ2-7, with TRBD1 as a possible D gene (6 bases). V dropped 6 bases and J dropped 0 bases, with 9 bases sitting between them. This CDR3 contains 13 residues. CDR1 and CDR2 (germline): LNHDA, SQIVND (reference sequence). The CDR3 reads CASSPGVSYEQYF. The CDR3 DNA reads TGTGCCAGTAGCCCAGGGGTCTCCTACGAGCAGTACTTC.

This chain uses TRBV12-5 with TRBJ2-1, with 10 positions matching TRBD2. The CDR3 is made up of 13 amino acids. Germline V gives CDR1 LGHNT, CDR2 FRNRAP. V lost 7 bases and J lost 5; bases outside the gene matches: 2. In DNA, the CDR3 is TGTGCTAGTGCCGGACTAGCGGACAATGAGCAGTTCTTC. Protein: CASAGLADNEQFF.

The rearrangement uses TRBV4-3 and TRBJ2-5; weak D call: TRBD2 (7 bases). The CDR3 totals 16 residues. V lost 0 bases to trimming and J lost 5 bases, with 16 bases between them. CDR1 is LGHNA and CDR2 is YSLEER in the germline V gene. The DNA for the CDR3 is TGCGCCAGCAGCCAAGATCGCGCGGGGGCACGTGAGACCCAGTACTTC. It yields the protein CASSQDRAGARETQYF.